This T cell receptor (beta chain) was obtained from a study of T cell repertoires in cytomegalovirus infection (dated by TCRdb to about 2019). With regard to the full study: Recently identified HLA-C-restricted CMV epitopes, whose presentation resists viral immunomodulation, were targeted by peptide stimulations together with well-studied HLA-B-restricted epitopes. Donor HLA type was relevant to the analysis, because carriage of CMV infection together with the matching HLA type was indicated by public TCR beta signatures.

What the authors observed across the whole study: In both this cohort and an independent roughly 330-donor cohort, the cumulative frequency of public TCR beta family members distinguished carriers of CMV infection plus the relevant HLA type. The ex vivo response was dominated by HLA-C-restricted CMV-specific TCR beta clonotypes, and the single most frequent clonotype in two of eight donors was supplied by these HLA-C-restricted clonotypes.

The sequencer listed for this sample is Illumina HiSeq 1500. Using fastp at Q25 and MiXCR, TCRdb reprocessed the public reads and kept productive beta chains. Merged by CDR3 protein, the rows form single entries marked with the most common genes and DNA. This sample gives about 830,000 distinct CDR3 sequences in total; less than 35% of them show up just once. The ten top clones hold under 15% of the sample. Sample treatment or condition, as interpreted from the label and publication: in vitro stimulation with specific CMV peptide epitopes to enrich CMV-specific T cells. A note on this clonotype: This clone's antigen is unknown. No base quality information exists; no much larger clone differs at one position.

CDR1 and CDR2 were assigned from the germline V gene as SGHRS and YFSETQ. Its CDR3 holds 14 amino acids, cysteine through phenylalanine. Of the read, only the CDR3 DNA is kept; its 42 bases are in frame from base 1. The V and J ends are trimmed by 4 bases and 10 bases, leaving 18 bases between them. The clonotype was recovered from a human donor in good health (CMV status not recorded). Some clones in this sample may be carry-over from other donors' samples. The chain is encoded by TRBV5-1 joined to TRBJ1-5; confidence is insufficient to name the D gene. The sequenced sample was cultured CD8+ T cells from PBMCs, obtained from culture after CMV antigen stimulation. The sequenced DNA: TGCGCCAGCAGCCTGGGAACAGATGATGGACCCCAGCATTTT. Its translation reads: CASSLGTDDGPQHF.